What follows describes a single TCR beta chain. Antigen: not known. The assay was immunoSEQ multiplex PCR, and TCRdb's table has in-frame clones only and misses some. The sample consists of tens of thousands of clones, less than 90% of them appearing once. The data were obtained in a study of OX40 agonist ivuxolimab in advanced cancers. Study context: The dose-escalation group included hepatocellular carcinoma, melanoma, renal cell carcinoma and head and neck cancer. Around 40% of patients had received prior checkpoint inhibitor therapy. Whole-study findings and limits: CD4+ and CD8+ T cells in blood underwent clonal expansion by week 6 at 0.1 to 3.0 mg/kg. On average, CD8+ T cells showed a greater number of expanded clones than CD4+.

Material: CD4+ or CD8+ T cells sorted from blood, obtained in a trial of the OX40 agonist ivuxolimab. The sequence derives from an adult with an advanced solid tumor such as melanoma, head and neck, liver or kidney cancer.

CDR3 sequence: CASSAAFYGYTF. For the CDR3, the DNA is TGTGCCAGCAGCGCGGCCTTCTATGGCTACACCTTC. The chain is built from TRBV5-4 and TRBJ1-2; the D is unclear. Germline CDR1 reads SGHNT; CDR2 reads YYREEE (reference sequence). V was shortened by 4 bases and J by 4 bases, with 8 bases between the two germline ends. The length of the CDR3 is 12 residues.